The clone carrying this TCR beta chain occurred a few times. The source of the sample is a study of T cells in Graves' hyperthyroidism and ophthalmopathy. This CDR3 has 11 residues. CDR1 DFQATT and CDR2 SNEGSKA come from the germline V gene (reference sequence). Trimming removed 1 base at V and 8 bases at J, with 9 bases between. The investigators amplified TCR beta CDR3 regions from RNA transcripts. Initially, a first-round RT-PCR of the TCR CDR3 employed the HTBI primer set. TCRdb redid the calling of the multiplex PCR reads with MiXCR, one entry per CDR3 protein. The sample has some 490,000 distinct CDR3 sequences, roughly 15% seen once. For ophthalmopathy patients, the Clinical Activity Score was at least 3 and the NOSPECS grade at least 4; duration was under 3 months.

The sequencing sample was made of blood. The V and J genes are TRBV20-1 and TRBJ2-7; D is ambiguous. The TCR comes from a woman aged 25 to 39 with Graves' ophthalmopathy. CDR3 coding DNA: TGCAGTGCTAGAGGACGCCCACAGCAGTACTTC. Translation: CSARGRPQQYF.